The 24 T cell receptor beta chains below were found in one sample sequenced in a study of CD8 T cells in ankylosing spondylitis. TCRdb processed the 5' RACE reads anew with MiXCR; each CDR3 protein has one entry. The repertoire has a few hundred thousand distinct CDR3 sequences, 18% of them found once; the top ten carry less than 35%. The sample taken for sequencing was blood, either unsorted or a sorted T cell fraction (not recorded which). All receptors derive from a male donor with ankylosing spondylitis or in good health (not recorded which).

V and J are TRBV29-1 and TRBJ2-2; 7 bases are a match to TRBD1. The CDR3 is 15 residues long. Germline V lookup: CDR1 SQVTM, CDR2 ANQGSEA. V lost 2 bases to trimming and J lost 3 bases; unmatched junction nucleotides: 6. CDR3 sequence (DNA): TGCAGCGTTGAAAGCCGGGACAGCTACACCGGGGAGCTGTTTTTT. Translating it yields CSVESRDSYTGELFF.

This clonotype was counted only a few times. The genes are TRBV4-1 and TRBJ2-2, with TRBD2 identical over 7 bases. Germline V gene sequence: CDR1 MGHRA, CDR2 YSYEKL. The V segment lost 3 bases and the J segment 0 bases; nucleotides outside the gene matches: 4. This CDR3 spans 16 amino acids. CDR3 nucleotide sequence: TGCGCCAGCAGCCATCATCTAGCGGCGAACACCGGGGAGCTGTTTTTT. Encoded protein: CASSHHLAANTGELFF.

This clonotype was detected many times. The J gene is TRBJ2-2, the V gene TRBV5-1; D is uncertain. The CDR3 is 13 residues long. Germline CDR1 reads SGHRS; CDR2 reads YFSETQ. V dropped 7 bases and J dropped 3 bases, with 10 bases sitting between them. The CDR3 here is CASSYRYTGELFF. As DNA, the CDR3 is TGCGCCAGCTCTTACAGATACACCGGGGAGCTGTTTTTT.

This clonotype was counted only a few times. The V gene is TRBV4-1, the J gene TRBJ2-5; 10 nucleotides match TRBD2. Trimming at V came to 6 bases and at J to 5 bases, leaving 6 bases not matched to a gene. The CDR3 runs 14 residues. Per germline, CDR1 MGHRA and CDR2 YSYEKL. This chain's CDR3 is CASSPSGSRETQYF. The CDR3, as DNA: TGCGCCAGCAGTCCTAGCGGGAGTCGGGAGACCCAGTACTTC.

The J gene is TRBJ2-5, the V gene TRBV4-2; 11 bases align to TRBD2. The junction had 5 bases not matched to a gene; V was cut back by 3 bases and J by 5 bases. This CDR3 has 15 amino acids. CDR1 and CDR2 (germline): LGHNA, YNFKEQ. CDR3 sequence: CASSQEGLAEETQYF. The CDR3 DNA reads TGTGCCAGCAGCCAGGAGGGACTAGCGGAGGAGACCCAGTACTTC.

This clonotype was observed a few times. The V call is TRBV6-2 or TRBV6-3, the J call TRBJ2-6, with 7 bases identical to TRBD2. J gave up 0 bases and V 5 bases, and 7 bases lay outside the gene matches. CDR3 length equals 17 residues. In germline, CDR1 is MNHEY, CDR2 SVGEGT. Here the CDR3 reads CASSAGEGLSGANVLTF. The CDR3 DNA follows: TGTGCCAGCAGTGCCGGGGAGGGCCTCTCTGGGGCCAACGTCCTGACTTTC.

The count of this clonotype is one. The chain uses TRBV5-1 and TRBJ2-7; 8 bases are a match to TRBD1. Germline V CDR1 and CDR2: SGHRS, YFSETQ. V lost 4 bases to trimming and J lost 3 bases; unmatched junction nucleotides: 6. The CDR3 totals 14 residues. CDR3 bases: TGCGCCAGCAGCGCAGGGACAGGACTCTACGAGCAGTACTTC. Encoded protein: CASSAGTGLYEQYF.

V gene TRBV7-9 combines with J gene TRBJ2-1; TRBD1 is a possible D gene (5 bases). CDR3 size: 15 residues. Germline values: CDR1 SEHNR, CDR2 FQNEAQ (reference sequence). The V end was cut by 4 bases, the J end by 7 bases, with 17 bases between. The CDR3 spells CASSSSAGSGNEQFF. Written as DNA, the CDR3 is TGTGCCAGCAGCTCGTCCGCAGGTTCAGGGAATGAGCAGTTCTTC.

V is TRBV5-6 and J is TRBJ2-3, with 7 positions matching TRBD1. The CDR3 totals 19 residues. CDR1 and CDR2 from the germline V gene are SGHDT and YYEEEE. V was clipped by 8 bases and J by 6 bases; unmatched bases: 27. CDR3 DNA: TGTGCCAGTCAGACCTTCCTTAGGGGGCTACCCTTTGTGTTGGATACGCAGTATTTT. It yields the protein CASQTFLRGLPFVLDTQYF.

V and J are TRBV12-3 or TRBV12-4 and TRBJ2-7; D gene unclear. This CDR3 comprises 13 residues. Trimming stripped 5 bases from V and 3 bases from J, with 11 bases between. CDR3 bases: TGTGCCAGCAGTGCCGACGAAGACTACGAGCAGTACTTC. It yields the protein CASSADEDYEQYF.

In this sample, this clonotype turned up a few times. In DNA form, the CDR3 reads TGTGCCAGCAGCTCCCGACAAGGTGGGCTCAACAATGAGCAGTTCTTC. It encodes CASSSRQGGLNNEQFF. V and J are TRBV7-8 and TRBJ2-1; no clear D gene. CDR1 and CDR2 (germline): SGHVS, FQNEAQ. Trimming took 4 bases from V and 5 from J, leaving 18 bases between them. The CDR3 is made up of 16 amino acids.

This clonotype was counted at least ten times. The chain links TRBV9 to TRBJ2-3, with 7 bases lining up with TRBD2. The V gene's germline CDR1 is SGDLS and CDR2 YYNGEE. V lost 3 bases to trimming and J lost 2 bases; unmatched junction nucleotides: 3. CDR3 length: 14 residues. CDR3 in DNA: TGTGCCAGCAGCGCAAGACTAGCCACAGATACGCAGTATTTT. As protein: CASSARLATDTQYF.

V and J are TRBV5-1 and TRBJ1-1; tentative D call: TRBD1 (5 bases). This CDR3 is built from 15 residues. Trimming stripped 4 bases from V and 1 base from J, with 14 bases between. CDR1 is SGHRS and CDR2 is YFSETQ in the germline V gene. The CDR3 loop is CASSERQTPNTEAFF. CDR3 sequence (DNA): TGCGCCAGCAGCGAAAGACAGACACCGAACACTGAAGCTTTCTTT. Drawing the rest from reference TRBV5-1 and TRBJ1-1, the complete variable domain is KAGVTQTPRYLIKTRGQQVTLSCSPISGHRSVSWYQQTPGQGLQFLFEYFSETQRNKGNFPGRFSGRQFSNSRSEMNVSTLELGDSALYLCASSERQTPNTEAFFGQGTRLTVV.

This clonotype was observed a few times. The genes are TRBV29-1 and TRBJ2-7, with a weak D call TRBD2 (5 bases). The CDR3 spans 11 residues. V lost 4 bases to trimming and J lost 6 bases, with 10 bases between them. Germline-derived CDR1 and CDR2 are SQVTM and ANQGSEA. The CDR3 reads CSVVTNSEQYF. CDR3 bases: TGCAGCGTTGTGACTAATTCCGAGCAGTACTTC.

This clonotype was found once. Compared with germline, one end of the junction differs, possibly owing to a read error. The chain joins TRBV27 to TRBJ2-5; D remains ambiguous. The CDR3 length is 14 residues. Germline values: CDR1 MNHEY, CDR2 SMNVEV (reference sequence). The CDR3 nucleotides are TGTGCCAGTAGTTTACTTCCCGGGTTGGAGACCCAGTACTTC. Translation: CASSLLPGLETQYF.

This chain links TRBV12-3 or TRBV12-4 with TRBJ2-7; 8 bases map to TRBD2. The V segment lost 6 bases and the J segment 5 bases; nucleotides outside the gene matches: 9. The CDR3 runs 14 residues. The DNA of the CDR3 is TGTGCCAGCAGGGCCCCCGGGACTAGTCACGAGCAGTACTTC. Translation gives CASRAPGTSHEQYF.

CDR3 nucleotides: TGTGCCAGCAGTTTGCGGGACAGGGCTCGGGGTACTGAAGCTTTCTTT. Encoded protein: CASSLRDRARGTEAFF. The genes are TRBV6-5 and TRBJ1-1; TRBD1 aligns across 9 bases. The V and J ends lost 4 bases and 5 bases, in that order; junction bases with no gene match: 11. In germline, CDR1 is MNHEY, CDR2 SVGAGI. CDR3 length equals 16 residues.

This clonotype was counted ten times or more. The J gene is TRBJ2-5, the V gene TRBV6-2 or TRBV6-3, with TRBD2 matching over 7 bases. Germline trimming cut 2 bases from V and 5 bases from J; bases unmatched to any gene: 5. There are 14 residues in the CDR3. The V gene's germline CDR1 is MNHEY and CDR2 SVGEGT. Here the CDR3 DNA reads TGTGCCAGCAGTTACCCCGGGGGGTCGGAGACCCAGTACTTC. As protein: CASSYPGGSETQYF.

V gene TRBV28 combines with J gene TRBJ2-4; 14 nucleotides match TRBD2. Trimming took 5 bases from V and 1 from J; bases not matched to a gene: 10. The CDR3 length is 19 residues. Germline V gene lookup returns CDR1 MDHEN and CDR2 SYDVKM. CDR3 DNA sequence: TGTGCCAGCAGTATACCGGGACTAGCGGGAGTGGGGGCCAAAAACATTCAGTACTTC. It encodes CASSIPGLAGVGAKNIQYF.

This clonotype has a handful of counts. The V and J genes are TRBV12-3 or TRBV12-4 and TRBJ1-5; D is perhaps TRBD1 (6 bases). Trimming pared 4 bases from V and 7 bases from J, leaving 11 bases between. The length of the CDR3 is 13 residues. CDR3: CASSSGGGQPQHF. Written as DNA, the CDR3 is TGTGCCAGCAGTTCCGGGGGCGGGCAGCCCCAGCATTTT.

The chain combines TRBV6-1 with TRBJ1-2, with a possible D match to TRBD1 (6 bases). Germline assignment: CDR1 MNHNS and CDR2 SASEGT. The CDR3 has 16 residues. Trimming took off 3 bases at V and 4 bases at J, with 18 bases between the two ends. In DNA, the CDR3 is TGTGCCAGCAGTGACTGGGACAAGCCTCCTTTCTATGGCTACACCTTC. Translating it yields CASSDWDKPPFYGYTF.

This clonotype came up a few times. The CDR3 coding sequence is TGTGCCAGCAGCTTAGGCGGACAGGGGTTTTTCGCAGATACGCAGTATTTT. This gives the protein CASSLGGQGFFADTQYF. The chain employs TRBV7-3 and TRBJ2-3, with 9 bases identical to TRBD1. Trimming cost V 2 bases and J 4 bases; bases outside gene matches: 10. CDR1 is SGHTA, CDR2 FQGTGA, per germline. The CDR3 spans 17 residues.

The CDR3 here is CASSLGPGTDGELFF. As DNA, the CDR3 is TGTGCCAGCAGTTTAGGTCCCGGAACCGACGGGGAGCTGTTTTTT. The chain is built from TRBV12-3 or TRBV12-4 and TRBJ2-2; D is undetermined. The CDR3 spans 15 residues. Deletions cut 1 base from V and 7 bases from J, with 13 bases between.

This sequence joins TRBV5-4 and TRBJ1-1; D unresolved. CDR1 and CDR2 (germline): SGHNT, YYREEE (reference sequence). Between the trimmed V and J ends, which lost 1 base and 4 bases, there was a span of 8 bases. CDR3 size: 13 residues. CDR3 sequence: CASSLWSGTEAFF. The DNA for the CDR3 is TGTGCCAGCAGCTTGTGGTCGGGCACTGAAGCTTTCTTT.